This T cell receptor beta chain is from a study of OX40 agonist ivuxolimab in advanced cancers. Using immunoSEQ multiplex PCR, the repertoire was profiled, and TCRdb retains in-frame clones only, with some absent. The table lists around 34,000 clones, roughly nine tenths of them singletons, with about 35% in the top ten. The CDR3 sequence is 16 residues long. This TCR derives from an adult with an advanced solid tumor such as melanoma, head and neck, liver or kidney cancer. The chain links TRBV21-1 to TRBJ2-2; the D call TRBD2 from the table was never checked on the DNA. TRBV21-1 is an annotated pseudogene. The material was CD4+ or CD8+ T cells sorted from blood, obtained in a trial of the OX40 agonist ivuxolimab. Here the CDR3 reads CASSKVLRSNTGELFF. The CDR3 DNA reads as TGTGCCAGCAGCAAAGTCCTCCGGTCGAACACCGGGGAGCTGTTTTTT.